This TCR beta chain was sequenced during a study of blood T cell repertoires in COVID-19. Study details: Acute and convalescent COVID-19 specimens originated in the United States, Italy and Spain.

The CDR3 has 15 amino acids. Germline V gives CDR1 LNHDA, CDR2 SQIVND (reference sequence). The V end was cut by 0 bases, the J end by 6 bases, with 13 bases between. The data were produced by immunoSEQ multiplex PCR, yet TCRdb's version contains in-frame clones alone and is incomplete. This table holds approximately 110,000 clones, over 70% found once. Only a few counts were recorded for this clone. The J gene is TRBJ2-3, the V gene TRBV19; no firm D call. The TCR was taken from a human donor in a cohort sampled during active or convalescent COVID-19. Material: peripheral blood. The CDR3 coding sequence is TGTGCCAGTAGTATAGACGTCAACTTGGTGGATACGCAGTATTTT. Translated, it gives CASSIDVNLVDTQYF.